The 27 T cell receptor beta chains in this list originate from one sample, sequenced in a study of human T cells and chemical hapten exposure (dated by TCRdb to about 2021). Library generation was performed with RACE. TCRdb names NextSeq 500 as the instrument used. TCRdb cleaned the public reads at Q25 with fastp, built clones with MiXCR and kept in-frame beta chains. Rows are unified per CDR3 protein, each entry keeping the most common DNA and genes. The sample records 39,000 or so distinct CDR3 sequences, 4% of which are singletons. The ten most abundant clones make up roughly 24% of the sample. This sample's time point label indicates: patch test 1, 2 weeks after DPC sensitization. Read against the paper, the sample's treatment or condition label means: therapeutic diphenylcyclopropenone sensitization with weekly scalp DPC. Unfractionated whole blood was collected in Tempus Blood RNA tubes, and total RNA was extracted from that blood.

Material: whole blood, obtained in connection with sensitization to the hapten diphenylcyclopropenone (DPC). All receptors derive from a man aged 50 to 60 with alopecia areata. Some clones in this sample may be carry-over from other donors' samples.

This chain joins TRBV7-2 and TRBJ1-2; TRBD1 aligns across 9 bases. V trimming: 3 bases; J trimming: 2 bases; junction bases outside the gene matches: 4. The length of the CDR3 is 15 residues. CDR1 is SGHTA, CDR2 FQGNSA, per germline. The CDR3 sequence: CASSLGQGVNYGYTF. CDR3 in DNA: TGTGCCAGCAGCTTGGGACAGGGAGTGAACTATGGCTACACCTTC.

This clonotype was observed at least ten times. The V gene is TRBV10-2, the J gene TRBJ2-5; D tentatively reads TRBD1 or TRBD2 (5 bases each). The germline V gene encodes CDR1 WSHSY and CDR2 SAAADI. V lost 6 bases and J 5 bases, leaving 19 bases between the germline ends. There are 15 residues in the CDR3. CDR3 residues: CASRRDAALGETQYF. The DNA of the CDR3 is TGCGCCAGCAGAAGGGACGCTGCTCTAGGGGAGACCCAGTACTTC.

In this sample, this clonotype turned up many times. The J gene is TRBJ2-1, the V gene TRBV20-1; TRBD1 aligns across 7 bases. J lost 4 bases, V lost 5 bases, and 2 bases had no gene match. Germline V gene data show CDR1 as DFQATT and CDR2 as SNEGSKA (reference sequence). This CDR3 spans 12 amino acids. CDR3 nucleotides: TGCAGTGCTGGGACAGATTACAATGAGCAGTTCTTC. Its translation: CSAGTDYNEQFF.

This clonotype came up many times. The chain employs TRBV5-1 and TRBJ2-1; D unclear. V lost 2 bases and J lost 6, with 12 bases in between. Germline V lookup: CDR1 SGHRS, CDR2 YFSETQ. This CDR3 has 14 amino acids. The CDR3 DNA sequence: TGCGCCAGCAGCTTATCTATCGGTCGCAATGAGCAGTTCTTC. It translates to CASSLSIGRNEQFF.

In its sample, this clonotype was seen a few times. The CDR3 DNA reads TGTGCCAGCAGCTTAGTGCCAGGGAACACCGGGGAGCTGTTTTTT. It translates to CASSLVPGNTGELFF. This chain joins TRBV7-2 and TRBJ2-2, with D hard to call. The length of the CDR3 is 15 residues. Trimming took 1 base from V and 1 from J, leaving 7 bases between them. Germline V gene lookup returns CDR1 SGHTA and CDR2 FQGNSA.

This clonotype was detected ten times or more. The genes are TRBV6-5 and TRBJ2-7; 8 nucleotides agree with TRBD2. The junction had 12 bases not matched to a gene; V was cut back by 6 bases and J by 2 bases. Germline CDR1 reads MNHEY; CDR2 reads SVGAGI. This CDR3 is built from 16 residues. CDR3 DNA: TGTGCCAGCAGCCAACTTCTCGGGACTAGAGCCTACGAGCAGTACTTC. This encodes CASSQLLGTRAYEQYF.

This clonotype was found a few times. This chain links TRBV18 with TRBJ2-1, with 11 positions matching TRBD1. The germline gives CDR1 KGHSH, CDR2 LQKENI. V was clipped by 6 bases and J by 0 bases; unmatched bases: 7. The CDR3 has 17 amino acids. In DNA, the CDR3 is TGTGCCAGCTCCGGGACAGGGGGTCGGAGCTCCTACAATGAGCAGTTCTTC. This translates into CASSGTGGRSSYNEQFF.

The CDR3 loop is CATSATGPTGELFF. CDR3 nucleotide sequence: TGTGCCACCAGTGCGACAGGGCCTACCGGGGAGCTGTTTTTT. The rearrangement links TRBV24-1 to TRBJ2-2; 7 bases are shared with TRBD1. Per germline, CDR1 KGHDR and CDR2 SFDVKD. V shed 5 bases, J shed 5 bases, and the junction held 4 bases outside the gene matches. The CDR3 has 14 amino acids.

The chain uses TRBV7-9 and TRBJ2-5; the D is unclear. The CDR3 covers 11 residues. Germline assignment: CDR1 SEHNR and CDR2 FQNEAQ (reference sequence). V was trimmed by 6 bases and J by 5 bases, leaving 7 bases between them. The CDR3 sequence: CASSPYETQYF. CDR3 in DNA: TGTGCCAGCAGTCCGTACGAGACCCAGTACTTC. Full variable domain (missing parts from reference TRBV7-9 and TRBJ2-5): DTGVSQNPRHKITKRGQNVTFRCDPISEHNRLYWYRQTLGQGPEFLTYFQNEAQLEKSRLLSDRFSAERPKGSFSTLEIQRTEQGDSAMYLCASSPYETQYFGPGTRLLVL.

Comments on this clonotype: With a much larger clone just one base away, this may be a read error. The rearrangement links TRBV10-2 to TRBJ2-3; D gene uncertain. CDR3 length: 10 amino acids. V lost 11 bases, J lost 6 bases, and 9 bases lay in between. Germline V gives CDR1 WSHSY, CDR2 SAAADI. The CDR3: CAPPRDTQYF. The CDR3 bases are TGCGCCCCCCCAAGGGATACGCAGTATTTT.

There are many counts of this clonotype. The chain is built from TRBV14 and TRBJ1-6; D not resolved. V lost 1 base and J lost 10, with 8 bases in between. CDR1 SGHDN and CDR2 FVKESK come from the germline V gene. This CDR3 contains 13 residues. This chain's CDR3 is CASSQAGSSPLHF. The CDR3, as DNA: TGTGCCAGCAGCCAAGCGGGGTCCTCACCCCTCCACTTT.

This clonotype has more than one count but fewer than ten. This rearrangement joins TRBV27 to TRBJ2-7; D perhaps matches TRBD2 (6 bases). Trimming left V 1 base short and J 0 bases short, with 16 bases between. The CDR3 is made up of 17 amino acids. Germline V lookup: CDR1 MNHEY, CDR2 SMNVEV (reference sequence). This CDR3 is CASSLLASVDCSYEQYF. The CDR3 region has the DNA TGTGCCAGCAGTTTATTAGCTAGCGTAGACTGCTCCTACGAGCAGTACTTC.

In its sample, this clonotype was seen many times. J is TRBJ2-4 and V is TRBV6-1; D ambiguous. The germline gives CDR1 MNHNS, CDR2 SASEGT. This CDR3 comprises 16 residues. Trimming stripped 4 bases from V and 0 bases from J, with 13 bases between. The CDR3 DNA reads as TGTGCCAGCAGTGGATTCCTCTCGGGAGCCAAAAACATTCAGTACTTC. This sequence encodes CASSGFLSGAKNIQYF.

As for this clonotype: A single base separates this from a much larger clone, so it may be a read error. The chain is built from TRBV7-9 and TRBJ1-6; TRBD1 is a possible D gene (6 bases). From germline, CDR1 is SEHNR and CDR2 FQNEAQ (reference sequence). The CDR3 has 14 residues. CDR3 DNA: TGTGCCAACAGCCTACGGGACATGAATTCACCCCTCCACTTT. The encoded protein is CANSLRDMNSPLHF.

This clonotype was detected many times. The chain is built from TRBV12-3 or TRBV12-4 and TRBJ1-1; no clear D. V was shortened by 6 bases and J by 2 bases, with 10 bases between the two germline ends. CDR3 length equals 13 residues. CDR3 DNA: TGTGCCAGCAGCCGTAATCAAAACACTGAAGCTTTCTTT. Its translation is CASSRNQNTEAFF.

This clonotype was observed at least ten times. This chain uses TRBV28 with TRBJ2-7; D not resolved. V lost 5 bases and J 2 bases, leaving 19 bases between the germline ends. Germline loops: CDR1 MDHEN, CDR2 SYDVKM. This CDR3 contains 16 residues. CDR3 nucleotides: TGTGCCAGCAGTCCCACCGGGCCCCAAAGGACCTACGAGCAGTACTTC. It specifies CASSPTGPQRTYEQYF. Full variable domain (outside the CDR3, taken from reference TRBV28 and TRBJ2-7): DVKVTQSSRYLVKRTGEKVFLECVQDMDHENMFWYRQDPGLGLRLIYFSYDVKMKEKGDIPEGYSVSREKKERFSLILESASTNQTSMYLCASSPTGPQRTYEQYFGPGTRLTVT.

This clonotype was seen repeatedly, ten times or more. This rearrangement joins TRBV12-3 or TRBV12-4 to TRBJ2-5; TRBD2 is a possible D gene (5 bases). V was cut by 1 base and J by 4 bases, with 13 bases left in between. The CDR3 runs 15 residues. This CDR3 is CASSLVRDSGETQYF. CDR3 coding DNA: TGTGCCAGCAGTTTAGTCCGGGATTCGGGAGAGACCCAGTACTTC.

This clonotype appeared many times. The chain carries TRBV11-1 and TRBJ1-1, with a possible D match to TRBD1 (5 bases). Per the germline V gene, CDR1 is SGHAT and CDR2 is FQDESV (reference sequence). The CDR3 is 13 amino acids. V lost 5 bases and J lost 3, with 10 bases in between. CDR3 loop: CASSPGLDTEAFF. The CDR3 DNA reads as TGTGCCAGCAGCCCGGGGCTTGACACTGAAGCTTTCTTT.

This clonotype was seen repeatedly, ten times or more. This chain links TRBV7-8 with TRBJ1-1; TRBD1 matches 7 bases. CDR1 is SGHVS and CDR2 is FQNEAQ in the germline V gene. The V gene end was trimmed by 5 bases and the J gene end by 5 bases; junction bases not matched to a gene: 8. The CDR3 sequence is 14 residues long. The chain's CDR3 is CASSRQGRLTEAFF. DNA of the CDR3: TGTGCCAGCAGCCGACAGGGAAGATTAACTGAAGCTTTCTTT.

This clonotype appeared many times. The gene calls are TRBV12-3 or TRBV12-4 and TRBJ2-6; D perhaps matches TRBD1 (6 bases). The CDR3 is 15 amino acids. Between the trimmed V and J ends, which lost 5 bases and 2 bases, there was a span of 10 bases. This chain's CDR3 is CASSHRTAGANVLTF. The CDR3 nucleotides are TGTGCCAGCAGTCATCGGACAGCTGGGGCCAACGTCCTGACTTTC.

This clonotype was seen many times. This sequence joins TRBV6-1 and TRBJ2-3; 12 positions match TRBD2. V lost 9 bases, J lost 4 bases, and 14 bases stayed unmatched. The germline CDR1 and CDR2 sequences are MNHNS and SASEGT. CDR3 length equals 17 residues. CDR3 in amino acids: CASRLAGGLPYADTQYF. CDR3 DNA sequence: TGTGCCAGTAGGCTAGCGGGAGGGCTTCCTTACGCAGATACGCAGTATTTT.

At least ten counts were recorded for this clonotype. CDR3 DNA sequence: TGCAGTGCTAGCCTCATTAGCGGGAGAGTGGGCGAGCAGTACTTC. Its protein product is CSASLISGRVGEQYF. The chain couples TRBV20-1 to TRBJ2-7; 9 bases map to TRBD2. CDR1 is DFQATT and CDR2 is SNEGSKA in the germline V gene (reference sequence). The CDR3 totals 15 residues. V was clipped by 3 bases and J by 6 bases; unmatched bases: 12.

Ten or more counts support this clonotype. The rearrangement links TRBV4-2 to TRBJ1-1, with D possibly matching TRBD1 (5 bases). Per the germline V gene, CDR1 is LGHNA and CDR2 is YNFKEQ. The CDR3 extends over 16 amino acids. Trimming pared 0 bases from V and 0 bases from J, leaving 11 bases between. The CDR3 here is CASSQDLPGLNTEAFF. The CDR3 DNA follows: TGTGCCAGCAGCCAAGATCTCCCAGGGTTGAACACTGAAGCTTTCTTT.

This clonotype was observed many times. The chain links TRBV10-2 to TRBJ1-2; D ambiguous. CDR3 length equals 15 residues. Trimming shortened V by 3 bases and J by 4 bases, and 15 bases separated the two germline ends. CDR1 is WSHSY, CDR2 SAAADI, per germline. CDR3 residues: CASSDITGAFYGYTF. In nucleotides, the CDR3 is TGCGCCAGCAGTGATATTACGGGCGCCTTCTATGGCTACACCTTC.

This clonotype was seen repeatedly, ten times or more. The rearrangement links TRBV28 to TRBJ1-5; D ambiguous. Germline values: CDR1 MDHEN, CDR2 SYDVKM. The CDR3 runs to 14 residues. Trimming took off 5 bases at V and 10 bases at J, with 18 bases between the two ends. CDR3 sequence (DNA): TGTGCCAGCAGTCCACTAGGTGGGGTTGAACCCCAGCATTTT. As protein: CASSPLGGVEPQHF.

This clonotype was observed at least ten times. This rearrangement joins TRBV18 to TRBJ1-4; D unclear. Trimming stripped 4 bases from V and 7 bases from J, with 10 bases between. CDR1 and CDR2 (germline): KGHSH, LQKENI. CDR3 length equals 13 residues. The CDR3 region has the DNA TGTGCCAGCTCACAGACTGTAGGTGAAAAACTGTTTTTT. Translation: CASSQTVGEKLFF.

At least ten counts were recorded for this clonotype. The chain recombines TRBV12-5 with TRBJ1-6; D unclear. The CDR3 runs to 13 residues. Germline CDR1 LGHNT, CDR2 FRNRAP. Trimming removed 3 bases at V and 5 bases at J, with 5 bases between. CDR3 region: CASGFTDNSPLHF. The CDR3 bases are TGTGCTAGTGGTTTTACAGATAATTCACCCCTCCACTTT.